This is a list of T cell receptor beta chains from one sample in a study of radiotherapy plus CTLA-4 blockade in lung cancer. Data came from immunoSEQ multiplex PCR; TCRdb stores just in-frame clones and leaves some out. The table shows around 99,000 clones, with 85% to 90% occurring only once. Material: peripheral blood, obtained from a patient treated with radiotherapy plus ipilimumab. These receptors all come from a human donor with non-small cell lung cancer that progressed on radiotherapy plus ipilimumab. The CDR3 runs from the conserved cysteine through the conserved F or W. Each record gives: clone size, D gene, V gene, J gene, CDR3 DNA, CDR3 protein. D genes are given only for firm matches. A row's size may be missing; if present it is once, few, many or a size class.

size: -; D: TRBD1; V: TRBV5-1; J: TRBJ1-2; DNA: TGCGCCAGCAGCTCGGCCGGACAGGGGGATCGTGGCTACACCTTC; CDR3: CASSSAGQGDRGYTF
size: -; D: TRBD1; V: TRBV13; J: TRBJ2-7; DNA: TGTGCCAGCAGCGTAGGTCCCGACAGGGTGCTAGTCGAGCAGTACTTC; CDR3: CASSVGPDRVLVEQYF
size: few; D: -; V: TRBV4-1; J: TRBJ1-1; DNA: TGCGCCAGCAGCCAACATCGACCACGAGCTGAAGCTTTCTTT; CDR3: CASSQHRPRAEAFF
size: -; D: TRBD2; V: TRBV27; J: TRBJ2-7; DNA: TGTGCCAGCAGCAACGGCGGGAGAGGCTACGAGCAGTACTTC; CDR3: CASSNGGRGYEQYF
size: -; D: -; V: TRBV27; J: TRBJ1-3; DNA: TGTGCCAGCAGTTTAGCAAGGGGGTATTGTGGAAACACCATATATTTT; CDR3: CASSLARGYCGNTIYF
size: -; D: -; V: TRBV21-1; J: TRBJ2-2; DNA: TGTGCCAGCAGCAAAAGGCTAGTTCAGACCGGGGAGCTGTTTTTT; CDR3: CASSKRLVQTGELFF
size: -; D: -; V: TRBV18; J: TRBJ2-7; DNA: TGTGCCAGCTCCCCCACGGAGGGAACTTACGAGCAGTACTTC; CDR3: CASSPTEGTYEQYF
size: -; D: -; V: TRBV6-1; J: TRBJ1-2; DNA: TGTGCCAGCATCCGAGACTTGGCAGGGTATGGCTACACCTTC; CDR3: CASIRDLAGYGYTF
size: -; D: TRBD1; V: TRBV5-5; J: TRBJ1-2; DNA: TGTGCCAGCAGCTTGACAGGGGGCCTCTCTGGCTACACCTTC; CDR3: CASSLTGGLSGYTF
size: -; D: -; V: TRBV5-1; J: TRBJ2-5; DNA: TGCGCCAGCAGCTTGCAGGACTACCAAGAGACCCAGTACTTC; CDR3: CASSLQDYQETQYF
size: -; D: -; V: TRBV20-1; J: TRBJ2-1; DNA: TGCAGTGCTAGGACTGACAATGAGCAGTTCTTC; CDR3: CSARTDNEQFF
size: -; D: -; V: TRBV5-4; J: TRBJ1-3; DNA: TGTGCCAGCAGCCAGGCCCTTGGAAACACCATATATTTT; CDR3: CASSQALGNTIYF
size: once; D: TRBD1; V: TRBV9; J: TRBJ2-7; DNA: TGTGCCAGCAGCCCCAGGGACAGAGACTACGAGCAGTACTTC; CDR3: CASSPRDRDYEQYF
size: -; D: TRBD1; V: TRBV7-9; J: TRBJ1-4; DNA: TGTGCCAGCAGCCCGGGACAGGACGCAACTAATGAAAAACTGTTTTTT; CDR3: CASSPGQDATNEKLFF
size: few; D: -; V: TRBV10-2; J: TRBJ1-3; DNA: TGCGCCAGCAGTGAAGGGCCTGGAAACACCATATATTTT; CDR3: CASSEGPGNTIYF
size: few; D: -; V: TRBV7-9; J: TRBJ2-7; DNA: TGTGCCAGCAGCCAAAGGGCCTACGAGCAGTACTTC; CDR3: CASSQRAYEQYF
size: once; D: TRBD1; V: TRBV9; J: TRBJ2-6; DNA: TGTGCCAGCAGCGTAGGGTGGACAGGTGGGGCCAACGTCCTGACTTTC; CDR3: CASSVGWTGGANVLTF
size: -; D: TRBD1; V: TRBV15; J: TRBJ1-2; DNA: TGTGCCACCAGCCCGGGACAGGGAATCTATGGCTACACCTTC; CDR3: CATSPGQGIYGYTF
size: -; D: -; V: TRBV6-6; J: TRBJ2-7; DNA: TGTGCCAGCAGTTACTCGGGTACTTCCTACGAGCAGTACTTC; CDR3: CASSYSGTSYEQYF
size: -; D: -; V: TRBV27; J: TRBJ1-3; DNA: TGTGCCAGCAGTCCCCGCGGAACTGGAAACACCATATATTTT; CDR3: CASSPRGTGNTIYF
size: -; D: TRBD2; V: TRBV13; J: TRBJ2-1; DNA: TGTGCCAGCAGTCAAGAGAGACTAGCGGGAGGTCCAGGTGAGCAGTTCTTC; CDR3: CASSQERLAGGPGEQFF
size: few; D: TRBD1; V: TRBV6-6; J: TRBJ2-7; DNA: TGTGCCAGCAGTTACCTGGGACAGGGGTACGAGCAGTACTTC; CDR3: CASSYLGQGYEQYF
size: -; D: TRBD1; V: TRBV5-1; J: TRBJ2-1; DNA: TGCGCCAGCAGCTTGGGGTTCCGGACAGGGACCGCCTACAATGAGCAGTTCTTC; CDR3: CASSLGFRTGTAYNEQFF
size: -; D: TRBD2; V: TRBV6-5; J: TRBJ2-1; DNA: TGTGCCAGCAGACAAACCAAGACTAGCGGGCAGTTCTTC; CDR3: CASRQTKTSGQFF
size: -; D: -; V: TRBV7-8; J: TRBJ1-5; DNA: TGTGCCAGCAGCTTGTCGCCATATGGCAATCAGCCCCAGCATTTT; CDR3: CASSLSPYGNQPQHF
size: -; D: TRBD2; V: TRBV5-1; J: TRBJ2-3; DNA: TGCGCCAGCAGCCTGGCCGCGGGAGTCCCAGATACGCAGTATTTT; CDR3: CASSLAAGVPDTQYF
size: -; D: -; V: TRBV7-9; J: TRBJ2-5; DNA: TGTGCCAGCAGCATGGGGGAGACCCAGTACTTC; CDR3: CASSMGETQYF
size: once; D: -; V: TRBV30; J: TRBJ2-4; DNA: TGTGCCTGGAGTGAGCGAGGGGGGGGGAGTTGGTACTTC; CDR3: CAWSERGGGSWYF
size: -; D: -; V: TRBV19; J: TRBJ1-5; DNA: TGTGCCAGCAAGGACGGGGCCAATCAGCCCCAGCATTTT; CDR3: CASKDGANQPQHF
size: -; D: TRBD2; V: TRBV4-2; J: TRBJ2-1; DNA: TGTGCCAGCAGCCAAGAGTCAAGGGGACTAGCGGGAGTATATGAGCAGTTCTTC; CDR3: CASSQESRGLAGVYEQFF
size: -; D: -; V: TRBV5-4; J: TRBJ2-1; DNA: TGTGCCAGCAGTAGTAGCGCCCGCTCCTACAATGAGCAGTTCTTC; CDR3: CASSSSARSYNEQFF
size: -; D: -; V: TRBV19; J: TRBJ2-5; DNA: TGTGCCAGTAGTATAACGAACTCCCAAGAGACCCAGTACTTC; CDR3: CASSITNSQETQYF
size: -; D: TRBD2; V: TRBV13; J: TRBJ2-1; DNA: TGTGCCAGCAGCTTCAGGACTAGTTTCGATGAGCAGTTCTTC; CDR3: CASSFRTSFDEQFF
size: -; D: -; V: TRBV29-1; J: TRBJ1-1; DNA: TGCAGCGTTGAAAGGGGGGGCGCTTCGGACACTGAAGCTTTCTTT; CDR3: CSVERGGASDTEAFF
size: once; D: -; V: TRBV5-1; J: TRBJ2-7; DNA: TGTGCCAGCAGCTTGGGGTACGAGCAGTACTTC; CDR3: CASSLGYEQYF
size: -; D: TRBD1; V: TRBV7-8; J: TRBJ2-4; DNA: TGTGCCAGCAGCTTAGGGGACAGACTGGCCAAAAACATTCAGTACTTC; CDR3: CASSLGDRLAKNIQYF
size: -; D: TRBD2; V: TRBV4-1; J: TRBJ2-1; DNA: TGCGCCAGCAGCCAAGGACTAGCGGGGCCACACAATGAGCAGTTCTTC; CDR3: CASSQGLAGPHNEQFF
size: -; D: -; V: TRBV7-8; J: TRBJ1-5; DNA: TGTGCCAGCACCTCACGGGGGGCAGGGGAGATTAGGGATCAGCCCCAGCATTTT; CDR3: CASTSRGAGEIRDQPQHF
size: -; D: -; V: TRBV2; J: TRBJ2-1; DNA: TGTGCCAGCAGGCCCTTGGCGACGTCGACCAATGAGCAGTTCTTC; CDR3: CASRPLATSTNEQFF
size: -; D: TRBD1; V: TRBV9; J: TRBJ1-1; DNA: TGTGCCAGCAGCATGGGACAGGTGAACACTGAAGCTTTCTTT; CDR3: CASSMGQVNTEAFF
size: -; D: -; V: TRBV7-9; J: TRBJ2-5; DNA: TGTGCCAGCAGCTCCCGCCGGGACGGCCAAGAGACCCAGTACTTC; CDR3: CASSSRRDGQETQYF
size: -; D: -; V: TRBV9; J: TRBJ1-5; DNA: TGTGCCAGCAGCGTAGGAGGAATCAATCAGCCCCAGCATTTT; CDR3: CASSVGGINQPQHF
size: once; D: TRBD1; V: TRBV18; J: TRBJ1-1; DNA: TGTGCCAGCTCACTGACAGGGACAGACACTGAAGCTTTCTTT; CDR3: CASSLTGTDTEAFF
size: -; D: TRBD2; V: TRBV5-4; J: TRBJ2-7; DNA: TGTGCCAGCAGCTTCTGGACTAGCCGCGAGCAGTACTTC; CDR3: CASSFWTSREQYF
size: -; D: -; V: TRBV2; J: TRBJ1-1; DNA: TGTGCCAGCAGGAGGACGCCCGGGAGCACTGAAGCTTTCTTT; CDR3: CASRRTPGSTEAFF